Listed below are T cell receptor beta chains from one sample, sequenced in a study of blood T cell repertoires in COVID-19. Data came from immunoSEQ multiplex PCR; TCRdb stores just in-frame clones and leaves some out. The sample lists about 270,000 clones, about 87% occurring once. Sequencing input: PBMCs or T cells enriched from blood (not recorded which). The receptor set was obtained from a woman aged 50 to 60 who had recovered from COVID-19. CDR3s include the opening cysteine and the closing phenylalanine or tryptophan. Fields, in order: V gene, CDR3 protein.

TRBV19 CASTPNVGGTNYGYTF
TRBV24-1 CATSDRGLAGGPSTDTQYF
TRBV30 CAWSGPSGLSYEQYF
TRBV3-1/TRBV3-2 CASSSGGSGNTIYF
TRBV27 CASSSTGLANYGYTF
TRBV7-9 CASSLRGTYEGYTF
TRBV27 CASSSRGAGNQPQHF
TRBV7-9 CASSPSGTGKNTEAFF
TRBV29-1 CSATGGLAKNIQYF
TRBV5-1 CASSRDRNEKLFF
TRBV7-9 CASSLGLARVVEQYF